Shown below are 30 T cell receptor beta chains from a single sample sequenced in a study of cytomegalovirus exposure and HLA in healthy donors. 60 Vbeta and 13 Jbeta primers were used in PCR. TCRdb's copy holds only in-frame clones and misses some; the assay was immunoSEQ multiplex PCR. The table lists around 100,000 clones, over 60% of them singletons. Sequencing was carried out using PBMCs. The source is a man aged 30-40 years in good health and CMV-seropositive.

In its sample, this clone was seen once. V gene TRBV9 combines with J gene TRBJ2-2, with a weak D call TRBD1 (7 bases). Germline assignment: CDR1 SGDLS and CDR2 YYNGEE. Between the trimmed V and J ends, which lost 4 bases and 3 bases, there was a span of 10 bases. CDR3 length equals 14 residues. The CDR3 reads CASSQGGYTGELFF. Here the CDR3 DNA reads TGTGCCAGCAGCCAGGGGGGATACACCGGGGAGCTGTTTTTT.

A few counts support this clone. The gene calls are TRBV5-1 and TRBJ2-2; the D gene is possibly TRBD1 (6 bases). Germline V gene data show CDR1 as SGHRS and CDR2 as YFSETQ. V was trimmed by 4 bases and J by 1 base, leaving 11 bases between them. The CDR3 length is 15 residues. The CDR3 spells CASSRTGQNTGELFF. CDR3 DNA sequence: TGCGCCAGCAGCCGGACGGGACAGAACACCGGGGAGCTGTTTTTT.

In regard to this clone: Relative to the germline gene, one junction end is altered; a read error may explain this. The chain is built from TRBV2 and TRBJ1-2; possible D gene TRBD1, 5 bases. This CDR3 is built from 15 residues. Germline values: CDR1 SNHLY, CDR2 FYNNEI. CDR3 in amino acids: CASREGPGVNYGYTF. Written as DNA, the CDR3 is TGTGCCAGCAGAGAAGGCCCGGGGGTGAACTATGGCTACACCTTC.

The sample holds one count of this clone. The rearrangement uses TRBV5-1 and TRBJ2-3, with 10 positions matching TRBD2. The junction had 5 bases not matched to a gene; V was cut back by 5 bases and J by 5 bases. This CDR3 contains 14 residues. CDR1 and CDR2 (germline): SGHRS, YFSETQ. As DNA, the CDR3 is TGCGCCAGCAGGAGGCTAGCGGGGGAAGATACGCAGTATTTT. Its translation: CASRRLAGEDTQYF.

This clone is medium-sized in the sample. V is TRBV19 and J is TRBJ1-1; no firm D call. V gave up 6 bases and J gave up 1 base, with 9 bases separating them. The CDR3 is made up of 13 amino acids. Germline V gene data show CDR1 as LNHDA and CDR2 as SQIVND (reference sequence). The CDR3 DNA sequence: TGTGCCAGTAGCTTACAGACGAACACTGAAGCTTTCTTT. Translating gives CASSLQTNTEAFF.

V usage is TRBV7-9 and J usage is TRBJ2-2; D is unresolved. There are 13 residues in the CDR3. Germline V gives CDR1 SEHNR, CDR2 FQNEAQ (reference sequence). Trimming cost V 3 bases and J 0 bases, with 2 bases left between them. The CDR3 coding sequence is TGTGCCAGCAGCTTCGCGAACACCGGGGAGCTGTTTTTT. The encoded protein is CASSFANTGELFF.

CDR3 nucleotides: TGTGCCAGTAGTCTTGGACAGGGGGCCGCTCAGCCCCAGCATTTT. Its translation: CASSLGQGAAQPQHF. This sequence joins TRBV19 and TRBJ1-5, with 11 bases that match TRBD1. This CDR3 contains 15 residues. V dropped 5 bases and J dropped 6; count of bases not matched to a gene: 6. Germline CDR1 LNHDA, CDR2 SQIVND (reference sequence).

The CDR3 protein is CASSVGNSGGKNTGELFF. The CDR3, as DNA: TGTGCCAGCAGCGTAGGAAATAGCGGGGGGAAGAACACCGGGGAGCTGTTTTTT. V is TRBV9 and J is TRBJ2-2; the match to TRBD2 covers 10 bases. This CDR3 contains 18 residues. With 0 bases clipped from V and 1 base from J, the junction kept 6 bases outside the gene matches. The V gene's germline CDR1 is SGDLS and CDR2 YYNGEE.

The rearrangement links TRBV11-2 to TRBJ1-6; 9 bases agree with TRBD1. The CDR3 consists of 20 residues. V lost 0 bases and J lost 0; bases outside the gene matches: 9. Germline CDR1 reads SGHAT; CDR2 reads FQNNGV. CDR3 nucleotide sequence: TGTGCCAGCAGCTTAGAAAGGACAGGGGAAACACCCTCCTATAATTCACCCCTCCACTTT. Protein: CASSLERTGETPSYNSPLHF.

This clone has only a few counts. V usage is TRBV4-1 and J usage is TRBJ1-4, with no clear D. The CDR3 extends over 15 amino acids. Trimming left V 0 bases short and J 1 base short, with 6 bases between. The V gene's germline CDR1 is MGHRA and CDR2 YSYEKL. The CDR3 is CASSQEHRTNEKLFF. As DNA, the CDR3 is TGCGCCAGCAGCCAAGAGCACAGAACTAATGAAAAACTGTTTTTT.

Worth noting for this clone: The CDR3 ends on some other residue instead of the conserved phenylalanine or tryptophan, so this is likely a read error. It is unclear where the CDR3 begins or ends on the DNA, so no DNA is shown, and the CDR3 is as TCRdb lists it. This chain links TRBV6-6 with TRBJ2-3; TRBD2, as called in the table, went unchecked against the DNA. The CDR3 has 14 residues if both end residues are counted. Per germline, CDR1 MNHNY and CDR2 SVGAGI (reference sequence). CDR3 loop: CASSYTPGLAGGAD.

This chain joins TRBV2 and TRBJ2-7; TRBD1 is a possible D gene (5 bases). The V gene's germline CDR1 is SNHLY and CDR2 FYNNEI. This CDR3 spans 15 amino acids. The V gene lost 1 base and the J gene lost 2 bases, with 12 bases spanning the gap. The CDR3 protein is CASSEGRTRAYEQYF. In DNA form, the CDR3 reads TGTGCCAGCAGTGAAGGACGGACACGTGCCTACGAGCAGTACTTC.

This sequence joins TRBV5-8 and TRBJ2-7; TRBD1 matches at 8 bases. CDR1 is SGHTS, CDR2 YDEGEE, per germline. This CDR3 is 15 amino acids long. V was clipped by 4 bases and J by 2 bases; unmatched bases: 8. The CDR3 sequence is CASSDRTGSTYEQYF. Here the CDR3 DNA reads TGTGCCAGCAGCGATCGGACAGGGTCCACCTACGAGCAGTACTTC.

There are a few counts of this clone. This chain links TRBV9 with TRBJ1-2; maybe TRBD1 (6 bases). CDR3 size: 14 residues. Germline assignment: CDR1 SGDLS and CDR2 YYNGEE. V shed 3 bases and J shed 6 bases, with 15 bases lying between them. CDR3 nucleotides: TGTGCCAGCAGCGCGCACAGGGTCGGGAATGGCTACACCTTC. Its protein is CASSAHRVGNGYTF.

The gene calls are TRBV28 and TRBJ2-7, with 10 positions matching TRBD2. V shed 2 bases and J 4 bases; nucleotides not matched to a gene: 5. Looked up from germline, CDR1 is MDHEN and CDR2 is SYDVKM. The CDR3 loop spans 15 amino acids. In nucleotides, the CDR3 is TGTGCCAGCAGTTTAGATAGCGGGGGGAGGTACGAGCAGTACTTC. It specifies CASSLDSGGRYEQYF.

This chain joins TRBV4-1 and TRBJ2-3, with 10 bases identical to TRBD2. The CDR3 spans 17 residues. V lost 4 bases, J lost 1 base, and 8 bases stayed unmatched. The germline CDR1 and CDR2 sequences are MGHRA and YSYEKL. This CDR3 is CASSPQGLAGGTDTQYF. CDR3 sequence (DNA): TGCGCCAGCAGCCCCCAGGGGCTAGCGGGGGGCACAGATACGCAGTATTTT.

In its sample, this clone was seen a few times. This rearrangement joins TRBV6-6 to TRBJ2-7, with a possible D match to TRBD2 (6 bases). The CDR3 covers 14 residues. V was cut by 8 bases and J by 0 bases, with 14 bases left in between. The germline CDR1 and CDR2 sequences are MNHNY and SVGAGI (reference sequence). The CDR3 nucleotides read TGTGCCAGCCTTCCGGGGACTTTCTCCTACGAGCAGTACTTC. This gives the protein CASLPGTFSYEQYF.

A single count supports this clone. The CDR3 DNA reads TGCAGTTGTAGGGGCCACAGCCAAGAGACCCAGTACTTC. Protein: CSCRGHSQETQYF. This rearrangement joins TRBV29-1 to TRBJ2-5; a weak D match, TRBD1 (5 bases). The germline V gene has CDR1 SQVTM and CDR2 ANQGSEA. The CDR3 loop spans 13 amino acids.

This chain uses TRBV19 with TRBJ1-6; 7 bases line up with TRBD1. This CDR3 comprises 14 residues. With 9 bases clipped from V and 8 bases from J, the junction kept 10 bases outside the gene matches. CDR1 and CDR2 from the germline V gene are LNHDA and SQIVND (reference sequence). CDR3 sequence: CASRVQGGDSPLHF. The CDR3 DNA reads as TGTGCCAGCAGAGTTCAAGGGGGCGATTCACCCCTCCACTTT.

V is TRBV11-2 and J is TRBJ2-2; 11 bases agree with TRBD1. From germline, CDR1 is SGHAT and CDR2 FQNNGV. This CDR3 region has 15 residues. After removal of 6 bases from V and 6 bases from J, the junction contained 6 bases not matched to a gene. CDR3 sequence: CASSRTGGIPGELFF. The CDR3 region has the DNA TGTGCCAGCAGTCGGACAGGGGGCATCCCCGGGGAGCTGTTTTTT.

This chain links TRBV2 with TRBJ1-6; D perhaps matches TRBD1 (5 bases). Germline CDR1 SNHLY, CDR2 FYNNEI. The CDR3 consists of 14 residues. The ends were cut back, 5 bases at V and 6 bases at J, with 11 bases in the middle. The CDR3 DNA follows: TGTGCCAGCAGTAGGACCGACAGTAATTCACCCCTCCACTTT. Translation gives CASSRTDSNSPLHF. The entire variable domain, with the rest obtained from reference TRBV2 and TRBJ1-6, is as follows: EPEVTQTPSHQVTQMGQEVILRCVPISNHLYFYWYRQILGQKVEFLVSFYNNEISEKSEIFDDQFSVERPDGSNFTLKIRSTKLEDSAMYFCASSRTDSNSPLHFGNGTRLTVT.

V is TRBV19 and J is TRBJ2-5; 14 bases match TRBD2. Unmatched junction bases numbered 0, after V lost 1 base and J lost 2 bases. The CDR3 sequence is 16 residues long. Looked up from germline, CDR1 is LNHDA and CDR2 is SQIVND (reference sequence). The CDR3 DNA reads TGTGCCAGTAGTATAGGACTAGCGGGGGGGCAAGAGACCCAGTACTTC. This gives the protein CASSIGLAGGQETQYF.

The genes are TRBV28 and TRBJ2-1; D is possibly TRBD2 (6 bases). The V gene's germline CDR1 is MDHEN and CDR2 SYDVKM. Trimming stripped 6 bases from V and 6 bases from J, with 18 bases between. There are 15 residues in the CDR3. CDR3 loop: CASSEIGTAFNEQFF. In DNA, the CDR3 is TGTGCCAGCAGCGAAATCGGGACTGCTTTCAATGAGCAGTTCTTC. The full variable domain, in which reference TRBV28 and TRBJ2-1 provide the parts outside the CDR3, is DVKVTQSSRYLVKRTGEKVFLECVQDMDHENMFWYRQDPGLGLRLIYFSYDVKMKEKGDIPEGYSVSREKKERFSLILESASTNQTSMYLCASSEIGTAFNEQFFGPGTRLTVL.

The chain carries TRBV15 and TRBJ2-1, with TRBD1 identical over 8 bases. Per the germline V gene, CDR1 is LNHNV and CDR2 is YYDKDF (reference sequence). This CDR3 has 14 amino acids. Germline trimming cut 3 bases from V and 10 bases from J; bases unmatched to any gene: 8. CDR3 nucleotides: TGTGCCACCAGCAGGAACCAGGGGGCACAGGAGCAGTTCTTC. This encodes CATSRNQGAQEQFF.

The rearrangement joins TRBV15 to TRBJ2-5, with a weak D call TRBD2 (7 bases). Deletions cut 8 bases from V and 5 bases from J, with 18 bases between. Germline loops: CDR1 LNHNV, CDR2 YYDKDF (reference sequence). CDR3 length: 14 amino acids. The CDR3 bases are TGTGCCACCCACGAGGGGGGGGGAGGTGAGACCCAGTACTTC. This translates into CATHEGGGGETQYF.

The CDR3 region is CASSLGNDGGSGNTIYF. The CDR3 region has the DNA TGTGCCAGCAGCTTGGGTAACGACGGGGGATCTGGAAACACCATATATTTT. The chain joins TRBV11-3 to TRBJ1-3; D possibly corresponds to TRBD1 (5 bases). The CDR3 has 17 amino acids. Looked up from germline, CDR1 is SGHNT and CDR2 is YENEEA. Trimming removed 3 bases at V and 1 base at J, with 16 bases between.

The CDR3 sequence: CATNRLSTEAFF. CDR3 sequence (DNA): TGTGCCACCAACAGGTTGAGCACTGAAGCTTTCTTT. This chain uses TRBV2 with TRBJ1-1, with D possibly matching TRBD1 (5 bases). V was trimmed by 10 bases and J by 4 bases, leaving 13 bases between them. Germline lookup yields CDR1 SNHLY and CDR2 FYNNEI. The CDR3 totals 12 residues.

The chain combines TRBV5-1 with TRBJ2-5, with D uncertain. Germline V gene lookup returns CDR1 SGHRS and CDR2 YFSETQ. CDR3 length: 13 amino acids. V was cut by 4 bases and J by 4 bases, with 11 bases left in between. The DNA of the CDR3 is TGCGCCAGCAGCCCCGGTCTCCGAGAGACCCAGTACTTC. Its protein product is CASSPGLRETQYF.

J is TRBJ2-5 and V is TRBV6-1, with 11 bases lining up with TRBD2. The CDR3 extends over 15 amino acids. Trimming cost V 5 bases and J 11 bases; bases outside gene matches: 13. Germline V CDR1 and CDR2: MNHNS, SASEGT. Here the CDR3 reads CASSILAGDRGEQYF. Written as DNA, the CDR3 is TGTGCCAGCAGTATACTAGCGGGGGATCGTGGTGAGCAGTACTTC.

The chain recombines TRBV28 with TRBJ2-1; 7 bases map to TRBD1. The germline V gene encodes CDR1 MDHEN and CDR2 SYDVKM. The CDR3 length is 12 residues. V trimming: 3 bases; J trimming: 10 bases; junction bases outside the gene matches: 3. The CDR3 DNA reads as TGTGCCAGCAGTTTCGAGACAGGGGAGCAGTTCTTC. Its translation is CASSFETGEQFF. Drawing the rest from reference TRBV28 and TRBJ2-1, the complete variable domain is DVKVTQSSRYLVKRTGEKVFLECVQDMDHENMFWYRQDPGLGLRLIYFSYDVKMKEKGDIPEGYSVSREKKERFSLILESASTNQTSMYLCASSFETGEQFFGPGTRLTVL.